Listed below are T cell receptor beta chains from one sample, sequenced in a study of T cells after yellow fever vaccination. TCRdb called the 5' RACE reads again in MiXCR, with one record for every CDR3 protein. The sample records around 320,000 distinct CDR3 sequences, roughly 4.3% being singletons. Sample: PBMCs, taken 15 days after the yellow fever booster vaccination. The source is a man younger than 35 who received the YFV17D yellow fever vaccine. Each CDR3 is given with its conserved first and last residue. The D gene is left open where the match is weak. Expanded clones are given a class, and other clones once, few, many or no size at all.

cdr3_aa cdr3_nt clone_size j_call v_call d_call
CSAYLRGYNSPLHF TGCAGTGCTTACCTCAGGGGTTATAATTCACCCCTCCACTTT . TRBJ1-6 TRBV20-1 .
CASSRGLAGGLGETQYF TGCGCCAGCAGCAGGGGACTAGCGGGGGGCCTTGGAGAGACCCAGTACTTC . TRBJ2-5 TRBV5-1 TRBD2
CASSLRLVEGTQYF TGTGCCAGCAGCTTAAGACTCGTCGAGGGGACCCAGTACTTC many TRBJ2-5 TRBV7-2 .
CASSIGPKQPQHF TGTGCCAGCAGCATAGGTCCAAAGCAGCCCCAGCATTTT . TRBJ1-5 TRBV7-9 .
CASSLGGPNTEAFF TGTGCCAGCAGCTTGGGGGGGCCTAACACTGAAGCTTTCTTT many TRBJ1-1 TRBV7-3 .
CASSLAASGGDYEQYF TGTGCCAGCAGCTTAGCCGCTAGCGGGGGGGACTACGAGCAGTACTTC many TRBJ2-7 TRBV7-2 TRBD2
CAGRYGGGYNEQFF TGTGCCGGGCGGTACGGGGGGGGTTACAATGAGCAGTTCTTC many TRBJ2-1 TRBV6-6 TRBD2
CASTPDGLVYGYTF TGTGCCAGCACACCTGACGGTCTTGTCTATGGCTACACCTTC . TRBJ1-2 TRBV6-6 .
CASTTRGPEPQHF TGTGCCAGCACCACTCGGGGGCCGGAGCCCCAGCATTTT many TRBJ1-5 TRBV12-3/TRBV12-4 .
CSATTFSGQLTNYGYTF TGCAGTGCGACCACCTTTAGCGGACAACTTACTAACTATGGCTACACCTTC many TRBJ1-2 TRBV20-1 .
CASSLFQGPSYEQYF TGCGCCAGCAGCTTGTTCCAGGGACCCTCCTACGAGCAGTACTTC many TRBJ2-7 TRBV5-1 .
CSAARGPGNQPQHF TGCAGTGCGGCCAGGGGGCCGGGCAATCAGCCCCAGCATTTT . TRBJ1-5 TRBV20-1 TRBD1
CASGYQTGPQETQYF TGTGCTAGTGGTTATCAAACAGGGCCCCAAGAGACCCAGTACTTC many TRBJ2-5 TRBV12-5 .
CASSLGGLYGYTF TGTGCCAGCAGCTTGGGTGGTCTCTACGGCTACACCTTC few TRBJ1-2 TRBV5-8 .
CASSHPQEIYGYTF TGTGCCAGCAGCCATCCCCAGGAAATCTATGGCTACACCTTC many TRBJ1-2 TRBV4-2 .
CASSFLQAGQGNQPQHF TGTGCCAGCAGTTTTTTACAGGCAGGACAGGGCAATCAGCCCCAGCATTTT . TRBJ1-5 TRBV12-3/TRBV12-4 TRBD1
CASSYFGVTDTQYF TGTGCCAGCAGCTATTTTGGGGTTACAGATACGCAGTATTTT . TRBJ2-3 TRBV7-9 .